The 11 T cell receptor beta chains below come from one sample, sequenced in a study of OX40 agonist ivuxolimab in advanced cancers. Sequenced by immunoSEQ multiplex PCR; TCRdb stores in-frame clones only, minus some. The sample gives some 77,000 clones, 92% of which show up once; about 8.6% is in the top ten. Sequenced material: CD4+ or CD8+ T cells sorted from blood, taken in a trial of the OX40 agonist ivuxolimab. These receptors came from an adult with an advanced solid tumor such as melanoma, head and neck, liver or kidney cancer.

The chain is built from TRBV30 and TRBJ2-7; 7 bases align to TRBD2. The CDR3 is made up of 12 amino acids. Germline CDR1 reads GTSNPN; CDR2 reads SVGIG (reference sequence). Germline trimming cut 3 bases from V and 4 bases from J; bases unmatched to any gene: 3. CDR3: CAWRGLPYEQYF. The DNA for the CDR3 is TGTGCCTGGAGGGGACTACCTTACGAGCAGTACTTC.

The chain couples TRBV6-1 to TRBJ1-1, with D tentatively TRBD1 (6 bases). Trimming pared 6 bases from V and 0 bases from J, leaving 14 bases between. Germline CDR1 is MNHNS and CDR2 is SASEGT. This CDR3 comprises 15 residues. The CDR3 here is CASSPVGGMNTEAFF. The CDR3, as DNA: TGTGCCAGCAGCCCAGTAGGGGGAATGAACACTGAAGCTTTCTTT.

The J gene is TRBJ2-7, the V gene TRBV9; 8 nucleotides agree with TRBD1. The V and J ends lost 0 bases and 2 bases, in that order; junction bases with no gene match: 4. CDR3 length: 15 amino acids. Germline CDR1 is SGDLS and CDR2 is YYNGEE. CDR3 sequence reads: CASSVGQGMPYEQYF. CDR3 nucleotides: TGTGCCAGCAGCGTAGGACAGGGGATGCCCTACGAGCAGTACTTC.

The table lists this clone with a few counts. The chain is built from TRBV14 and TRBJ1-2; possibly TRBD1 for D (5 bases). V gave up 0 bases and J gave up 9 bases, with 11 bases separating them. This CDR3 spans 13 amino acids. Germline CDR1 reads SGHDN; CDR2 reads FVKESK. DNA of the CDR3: TGTGCCAGCAGCCAAGATTTACAGGAGAGCTACACCTTC. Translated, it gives CASSQDLQESYTF.

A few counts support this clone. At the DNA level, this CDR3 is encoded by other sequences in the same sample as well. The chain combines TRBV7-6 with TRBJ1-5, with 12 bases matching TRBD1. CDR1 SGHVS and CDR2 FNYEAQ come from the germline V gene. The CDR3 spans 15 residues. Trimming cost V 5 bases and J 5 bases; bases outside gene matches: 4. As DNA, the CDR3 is TGTGCCAGCAGCCCCGGGACAGGGGGCGATCAGCCCCAGCATTTT. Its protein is CASSPGTGGDQPQHF.

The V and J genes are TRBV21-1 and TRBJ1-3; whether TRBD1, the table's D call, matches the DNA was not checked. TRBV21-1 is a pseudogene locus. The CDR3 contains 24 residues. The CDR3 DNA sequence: TGTGCCAGCAGCAAAGAAGGGTTAGGGGCGGACCAGTTACAGGGGTCCCACTCCGGAAACACCATATATTTT. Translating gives CASSKEGLGADQLQGSHSGNTIYF.

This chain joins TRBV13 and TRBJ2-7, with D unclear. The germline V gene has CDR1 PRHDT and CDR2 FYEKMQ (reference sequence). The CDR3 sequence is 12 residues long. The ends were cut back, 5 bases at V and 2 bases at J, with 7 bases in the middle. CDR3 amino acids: CASSKDPYEQYF. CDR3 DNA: TGTGCCAGCAGCAAAGACCCCTACGAGCAGTACTTC.

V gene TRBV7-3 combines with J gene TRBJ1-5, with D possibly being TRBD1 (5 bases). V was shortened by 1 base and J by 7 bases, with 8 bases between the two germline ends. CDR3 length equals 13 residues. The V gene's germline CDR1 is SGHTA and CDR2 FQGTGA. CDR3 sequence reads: CASSLNGGQPQHF. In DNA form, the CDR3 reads TGTGCCAGCAGCTTAAATGGGGGGCAGCCCCAGCATTTT.

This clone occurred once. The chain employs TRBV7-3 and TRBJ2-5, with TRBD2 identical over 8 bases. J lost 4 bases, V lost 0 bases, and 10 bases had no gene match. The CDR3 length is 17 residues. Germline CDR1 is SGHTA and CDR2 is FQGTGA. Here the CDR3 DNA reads TGTGCCAGCAGCTTAACTGAGCGGGGGCTTACGGGAGAGACCCAGTACTTC. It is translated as CASSLTERGLTGETQYF.

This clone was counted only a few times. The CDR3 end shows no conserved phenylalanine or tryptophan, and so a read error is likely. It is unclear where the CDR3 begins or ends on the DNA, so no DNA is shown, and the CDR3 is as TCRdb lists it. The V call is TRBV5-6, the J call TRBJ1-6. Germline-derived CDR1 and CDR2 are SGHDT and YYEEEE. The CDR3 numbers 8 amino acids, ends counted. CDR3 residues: CASSMASP.

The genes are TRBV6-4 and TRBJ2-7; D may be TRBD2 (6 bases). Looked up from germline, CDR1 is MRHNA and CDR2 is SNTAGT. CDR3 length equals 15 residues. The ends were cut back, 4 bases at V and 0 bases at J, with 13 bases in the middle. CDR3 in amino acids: CASSANGGTSYEQYF. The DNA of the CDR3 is TGTGCCAGCAGTGCGAACGGGGGAACCTCCTACGAGCAGTACTTC.